This T cell receptor (beta chain) stems from a study of OX40 agonist ivuxolimab in advanced cancers. Regarding the complete study: Ivuxolimab was a fully human IgG2 agonistic monoclonal antibody targeting the costimulatory receptor OX40 (CD134). Partial responses occurred in three dose-escalation patients: two with cutaneous melanoma and one with hepatocellular carcinoma. Intravenous ivuxolimab was administered to patients every 2 weeks at six dose levels: 0.01, 0.1, 0.3, 1.5, 3 and 10 mg/kg. Of the 50 or so patients in dose escalation, about 20 had hepatocellular carcinoma, about 15 had melanoma, 9 had renal cell carcinoma and 9 had head and neck cancer. A male proportion of around 83% and a mean age of around 60 years, ranging from roughly 23 to 85, were recorded for the dose-escalation cohort. Prior anti-PD-1, anti-PD-L1 or anti-CTLA-4 therapy was permitted, and checkpoint inhibitors had been received by less than 45% of dose-escalation patients. Peripheral TCRbeta sequencing was intended to test whether TCR sequence diversity was altered and clonal T-cell expansion was caused by ivuxolimab. The paper describes the monotherapy dose-escalation part (N = 52 patients) of the phase I trial of ivuxolimab. The paper's findings and limits, for the study overall: After ivuxolimab, CD8+ T cells had more expanded clones than CD4+ T cells on average. Which antigens the clonally expanded peripheral T cells were specific for was not determined. Low levels of normalized T-cell clonal expansion were also shown by some nonresponding patients. In the 0.1-3.0 mg/kg groups, partial responders had among the lowest normalized peripheral clonal expansion, particularly in CD8+ T cells. At doses from 0.1 to 3.0 mg/kg, clonal expansion was seen in both CD4+ and CD8+ blood T cells between baseline and week 6.

From the cysteine up to the phenylalanine, the CDR3 has a length of 12 residues. The read is trimmed to its CDR3 DNA, 36 bases read in frame from base 1. V is reduced by 6 bases and J by 1 base, leaving a spacing of 6 bases between them. Taken from the germline V gene (reference sequence), the CDR1 and CDR2 loops are MNHEY and SMNVEV. Details on this clone: This clone's antigen is unknown. No base quality information exists; no much larger clone differs at one position.

Patients with a history of autoimmune disease or receiving systemic immunosuppression were excluded from the trial. Peripheral blood for TCR sequencing was drawn from every dose cohort at baseline, at cycle 4 day 1 and at cycle 7 day 1. The samples were drawn from a first-in-human, open-label, multicenter phase I dose-escalation trial of ivuxolimab. Adults with locally advanced or metastatic head and neck squamous cell, hepatocellular, melanoma or renal cell carcinoma were enrolled in the trial. Before TCR sequencing, CD4+ T cells and CD8+ T cells were sorted from peripheral blood as separate populations. Genomic DNA was isolated from the sorted cells so that the TCRbeta CDR3 region could be sequenced. The immunoSEQ Assay was used to sequence the TCRbeta CDR3 regions. TCRdb's version of the immuneACCESS table is confined to in-frame rearrangements and falls short of the full clone set. An unresolved V gene accounts for under half of the shortfall where checked; the remainder is of unknown origin. In this sample the table shows some 99,000 clones, approximately 90% of which occur a single time. Under 0.55% of the sample rests with the top ten.

The rearranged chain carries TRBV27 and TRBJ1-2; D gene: possibly TRBD1, on 5 matching bases. This receptor was taken from an adult with an advanced solid tumor such as melanoma, head and neck, liver or kidney cancer. The sequenced sample was CD4+ or CD8+ T cells sorted from blood, obtained in a trial of the OX40 agonist ivuxolimab. The CDR3 in this case is CASRDINYGYTF. The DNA sequence is as follows: TGTGCCAGCAGGGACATTAACTATGGCTACACCTTC.